This T cell receptor beta chain was found in a study of OX40 agonist ivuxolimab in advanced cancers. The overall study: The dose of intravenous ivuxolimab that patients received every 2 weeks ranged from 0.01 to 10 mg/kg. Age averaged about 66 years (range roughly 20 to 90), and less than 85% were male. Patients enrolled in dose escalation were diagnosed with hepatocellular carcinoma, melanoma, renal cell or head and neck cancer.

The CDR3 sequence is 14 residues long. This table comes from immunoSEQ multiplex PCR, and its TCRdb copy is limited to in-frame clones, with some not included. The table shows approximately 19,000 clones, with over 70% occurring only once. Sequencing was performed on CD4+ or CD8+ T cells sorted from blood, taken in a trial of the OX40 agonist ivuxolimab. This receptor was identified in an adult with an advanced solid tumor such as melanoma, head and neck, liver or kidney cancer. The chain recombines TRBV21-1 with TRBJ2-5. TRBV21-1 is noted as a pseudogene. The CDR3 nucleotides are TGTGCCGGGATTATTGGACGGCCCGGGGAGACCCAGTACTTC. It yields the protein CAGIIGRPGETQYF.